These T cell receptor beta chains were read from a single sample in a study of blood T cell repertoires in COVID-19. The data were produced by immunoSEQ multiplex PCR, yet TCRdb's version contains in-frame clones alone and is incomplete. The repertoire includes fewer than 350,000 clones, about 86% of them detected once, and over 2% sits in the top ten. The sample comprised peripheral blood. The receptors come from a woman aged 25 to 45 who had recovered from COVID-19. Each CDR3 is given with its conserved first and last residue. A D gene is named only where the DNA matches it firmly. The size field is filled for only some rows; it gives once, few, many or a size class.

clone size,V gene,J gene,D gene,CDR3 protein,CDR3 DNA
-,TRBV5-8,TRBJ1-2,TRBD1,CASSAGTGRFSGYTF,TGTGCCAGCAGCGCCGGGACAGGGCGCTTTAGTGGCTACACCTTC
-,TRBV4-1,TRBJ1-6,-,CASSRTSPGYNSPLHF,TGCGCCAGCAGCCGAACGTCCCCGGGGTATAATTCACCCCTCCACTTT
-,TRBV7-9,TRBJ1-1,-,CASSLEVGQNTEAFF,TGTGCCAGCAGCTTAGAGGTTGGGCAGAACACTGAAGCTTTCTTT
-,TRBV7-8,TRBJ2-3,TRBD2,CASSLLTSGGAGDTQYF,TGTGCCAGCAGCTTACTAACTAGCGGGGGGGCGGGAGATACGCAGTATTTT
-,TRBV6-2/TRBV6-3,TRBJ1-1,-,CASSSGPRGAFF,TGTGCCAGCAGTTCGGGCCCTCGGGGAGCTTTCTTT
-,TRBV19,TRBJ2-7,TRBD1,CASGQGTYEQYF,TGTGCCAGCGGACAGGGGACCTACGAGCAGTACTTC
-,TRBV19,TRBJ2-7,-,CASTNGLYEQYF,TGTGCCAGTACCAATGGGCTATACGAGCAGTACTTC
-,TRBV11-2,TRBJ2-5,TRBD1,CASSSQGVEGETQYF,TGTGCCAGCAGCTCACAGGGGGTCGAGGGAGAGACCCAGTACTTC
-,TRBV11-2,TRBJ2-5,TRBD1,CASSLTLRGLGETQYF,TGTGCCAGCAGCTTGACCCTCAGGGGGCTAGGAGAGACCCAGTACTTC
once,TRBV11-2,TRBJ2-4,TRBD1,CASSTYRDRLAKNIQYF,TGTGCCAGCAGCACTTACCGGGACAGGCTAGCCAAAAACATTCAGTACTTC
-,TRBV11-2,TRBJ2-7,TRBD1,CASSLGGFRDSDSYEQYF,TGTGCCAGCAGCTTAGGGGGGTTTAGGGACAGCGACTCCTACGAGCAGTACTTC
-,TRBV19,TRBJ2-7,-,CASSDSWRSNEQYF,TGTGCCAGTAGCGATAGTTGGAGAAGTAACGAGCAGTACTTC
-,TRBV30,TRBJ1-4,TRBD1,CASGQGGEKLFF,TGTGCCTCGGGACAGGGAGGTGAAAAACTGTTTTTT
-,TRBV5-1,TRBJ2-7,TRBD2,CASSSTSGYEQYF,TGCGCCAGCAGCTCGACTAGCGGGTACGAGCAGTACTTC
-,TRBV25-1,TRBJ2-1,TRBD2,CASSAPGTSGYNEQFF,TGTGCCAGCAGTGCCCCCGGGACTAGCGGATACAATGAGCAGTTCTTC
-,TRBV6-5,TRBJ1-2,-,CAAHPPGGFYGYTF,TGTGCCGCGCATCCTCCGGGGGGGTTCTATGGCTACACCTTC
-,TRBV10-3,TRBJ2-7,-,CAISGWRSEQYF,TGTGCCATCAGTGGTTGGCGGTCTGAGCAGTACTTC
once,TRBV11-2,TRBJ2-2,-,CASSLRTASNTGELFF,TGTGCCAGCAGCTTACGGACAGCTTCGAACACCGGGGAGCTGTTTTTT
few,TRBV7-2,TRBJ1-5,TRBD1,CASSLRTGGGQPQHF,TGTGCCAGCAGCCTGAGGACAGGGGGCGGACAGCCCCAGCATTTT
-,TRBV5-4,TRBJ2-1,TRBD2,CASSLGRSGSSNNEQFF,TGTGCCAGCAGCTTGGGTAGGAGCGGGAGTTCCAACAATGAGCAGTTCTTC
-,TRBV6-5,TRBJ1-2,-,CASKRLEDGYTF,TGTGCCAGCAAAAGACTGGAGGATGGCTACACCTTC
-,TRBV5-1,TRBJ1-1,TRBD1,CASTLTGENTEAFF,TGCGCCAGCACCCTGACAGGGGAAAACACTGAAGCTTTCTTT
-,TRBV5-1,TRBJ2-2,TRBD2,CASRLSGRSGELFF,TGCGCCAGCAGGCTGAGCGGGAGGTCCGGGGAGCTGTTTTTT
-,TRBV19,TRBJ1-1,-,CASSSDRWNTEAFF,TGTGCCAGTAGTTCGGACAGATGGAACACTGAAGCTTTCTTT
-,TRBV5-4,TRBJ1-4,-,CASSSGGRGSTNEKLFF,TGTGCCAGCAGCTCCGGGGGGAGGGGATCAACTAATGAAAAACTGTTTTTT
-,TRBV2,TRBJ2-1,-,CASSDAGRQFF,TGTGCCAGCAGTGACGCGGGTCGGCAGTTCTTC
-,TRBV6-2/TRBV6-3,TRBJ2-7,-,CASSQTPYEQYF,TGTGCCAGCAGCCAAACTCCCTACGAGCAGTACTTC
-,TRBV3-1/TRBV3-2,TRBJ2-1,TRBD2,CASSQDLSGGPNEQFF,TGTGCCAGCAGCCAAGACCTCTCGGGGGGGCCGAATGAGCAGTTCTTC
-,TRBV3-1/TRBV3-2,TRBJ2-2,TRBD2,CASSRLAGGELFF,TGTGCCAGCAGCCGACTAGCGGGAGGGGAGCTGTTTTTT
-,TRBV12-3/TRBV12-4,TRBJ2-2,-,CASSLYPGELFF,TGTGCCAGCAGTTTATATCCCGGGGAGCTGTTTTTT
-,TRBV30,TRBJ1-6,TRBD1,CAWVRDRGDSPLHF,TGTGCCTGGGTGAGGGACAGGGGGGATTCACCCCTCCACTTT
-,TRBV4-1,TRBJ2-1,TRBD2,CASSQDLRGGSYNEQFF,TGCGCCAGCAGCCAAGATCTACGCGGGGGGTCATACAATGAGCAGTTCTTC
-,TRBV19,TRBJ2-5,-,CASSILRGETQYF,TGTGCCAGTAGTATCTTGCGCGGCGAGACCCAGTACTTC
-,TRBV10-1,TRBJ1-2,-,CASSETGSRGYTF,TGCGCCAGCAGTGAGACAGGGTCGCGTGGCTACACCTTC
-,TRBV28,TRBJ1-3,-,CASSLSGVSGEGSNSGNTIYF,TGTGCCAGCAGTTTATCGGGGGTGTCTGGAGAAGGTTCAAACTCTGGAAACACCATATATTTT
-,TRBV7-2,TRBJ2-7,TRBD1,CASRGQGAHEQYF,TGTGCCAGCAGGGGACAGGGGGCCCACGAGCAGTACTTC
-,TRBV7-9,TRBJ2-3,-,CASSPGQTLLDTQYF,TGTGCCAGCAGCCCAGGACAGACCCTTCTGGATACGCAGTATTTT
-,TRBV5-6,TRBJ1-6,TRBD1,CASSSGTGITPLHF,TGTGCCAGCAGCTCTGGGACAGGCATTACACCCCTCCACTTT
many,TRBV10-2,TRBJ1-6,TRBD1,CASSPGQGGSPLHF,TGCGCCAGCAGCCCGGGACAGGGTGGGTCACCCCTCCACTTT
-,TRBV2,TRBJ1-2,-,CASSVDRSDGYTF,TGTGCCAGCAGTGTTGACAGGTCTGATGGCTACACCTTC
-,TRBV5-1,TRBJ1-5,-,CASSLGGYSNQPQHF,TGCGCCAGCAGCTTGGGGGGCTATAGCAATCAGCCCCAGCATTTT
-,TRBV27,TRBJ1-1,-,CASSFQGSDTEAFF,TGTGCCAGCAGTTTCCAGGGCTCGGACACTGAAGCTTTCTTT
-,TRBV7-2,TRBJ1-2,-,CASSLSGDYGYTF,TGTGCCAGCAGCTTGTCAGGGGACTATGGCTACACCTTC
-,TRBV7-2,TRBJ2-7,TRBD2,CASSLAPSGSYEQYF,TGTGCCAGCAGCTTAGCCCCTAGCGGCTCCTACGAGCAGTACTTC
-,TRBV4-3,TRBJ2-5,TRBD2,CASSQVREGGETQYF,TGCGCCAGCAGCCAAGTACGGGAGGGAGGGGAGACCCAGTACTTC
-,TRBV18,TRBJ1-1,TRBD1,CASSPRPGTGDRMNTEAFF,TGTGCCAGCTCACCGCGTCCCGGGACAGGGGATCGCATGAACACTGAAGCTTTCTTT
-,TRBV12-5,TRBJ1-2,-,CASGPQPPDRSFYGYTF,TGTGCTAGTGGCCCACAACCCCCGGACAGATCGTTCTATGGCTACACCTTC
-,TRBV27,TRBJ1-4,TRBD1,CAEQEDRGGRTNEKLFF,TGTGCCGAGCAAGAGGACAGGGGAGGGAGAACTAATGAAAAACTGTTTTTT
-,TRBV19,TRBJ2-1,TRBD2,CASLAGSSYNEQFF,TGTGCCAGTTTAGCGGGGAGCTCCTACAATGAGCAGTTCTTC
few,TRBV7-9,TRBJ1-1,-,CASSLNSPGYTEAFF,TGTGCCAGCAGCTTAAATTCACCAGGGTACACTGAAGCTTTCTTT
-,TRBV18,TRBJ1-1,-,CASSPLPLRGSAEAFF,TGTGCCAGCTCACCACTCCCGTTGCGGGGAAGCGCTGAAGCTTTCTTT
-,TRBV28,TRBJ2-3,-,CASSTPGDTQYF,TGTGCCAGCAGTACCCCCGGGGATACGCAGTATTTT